This T cell receptor (beta chain) comes out of a study of control samples from healthy donors and cancer patients. This clone was seen a single time. The method was immunoSEQ multiplex PCR; TCRdb's version includes in-frame clones alone and lacks a portion of them. This sample carries tens of thousands of clones, approximately 90% of them seen once, and the ten largest clones take more than 3%. Sequences were obtained from blood. This TCR was recovered from a woman aged 45-60 years in good health.

The CDR3 sequence: CASTAGLNYGYTF. The CDR3 DNA is TGTGCCAGCACCGCGGGCCTTAACTATGGCTACACCTTC. The chain couples TRBV2 to TRBJ1-2; no firm D call. This CDR3 has 13 residues. V was trimmed by 7 bases and J by 1 base, leaving 10 bases between them. Germline CDR1 is SNHLY and CDR2 is FYNNEI.